One and the same sample provided the 31 T cell receptor beta chains below, sequenced in a study of radiation and T cells in renal cell carcinoma. Noted time point: baseline pretreatment blood. The sample's treatment: 15 Gy SBRT to primary tumor, nephrectomy 4 weeks later. TCRdb's copy holds only in-frame clones and misses some; the assay was immunoSEQ multiplex PCR. The data show some 100,000 clones, under 90% seen once. The sample here was blood, taken from a patient whose treatment included radiotherapy and nephrectomy. These receptors all stem from a man aged 60-69 years with renal cell carcinoma.

J is TRBJ2-1 and V is TRBV10-2, with D perhaps matching TRBD2 (5 bases). CDR1 is WSHSY, CDR2 SAAADI, per germline. The CDR3 loop spans 11 amino acids. The V and J ends lost 8 bases and 9 bases respectively, with 11 bases between them. CDR3 sequence reads: CASLGSSEQFF. DNA of the CDR3: TGCGCCAGCCTAGGGAGTAGTGAGCAGTTCTTC.

This clone was observed a single time. V is TRBV21-1 and J is TRBJ2-7; no check of the table's D call, TRBD1, against the DNA was made. TRBV21-1 counts as a pseudogene. This CDR3 has 15 amino acids. The CDR3 region has the DNA TGTGCCAGCAGCAAAGACGGGACAGGGGGCTACGAGCAGTACTTC. Amino acid sequence: CASSKDGTGGYEQYF.

This clone is labeled medium-sized. The CDR3 protein is CASSLAGGLFYEQYF. The CDR3 region has the DNA TGTGCCAGCAGTTTAGCGGGAGGGCTATTCTACGAGCAGTACTTC. V and J are TRBV28 and TRBJ2-7, with 9 bases aligning to TRBD2. The CDR3 spans 15 residues. V trimming: 2 bases; J trimming: 3 bases; junction bases outside the gene matches: 5. Germline values: CDR1 MDHEN, CDR2 SYDVKM. The full variable domain, with the rest looked up from reference TRBV28 and TRBJ2-7, is DVKVTQSSRYLVKRTGEKVFLECVQDMDHENMFWYRQDPGLGLRLIYFSYDVKMKEKGDIPEGYSVSREKKERFSLILESASTNQTSMYLCASSLAGGLFYEQYFGPGTRLTVT.

Only a few counts were recorded for this clone. V gene TRBV27 combines with J gene TRBJ2-3, with a possible D match to TRBD2 (5 bases). The CDR3 totals 15 residues. The germline CDR1 and CDR2 sequences are MNHEY and SMNVEV (reference sequence). Deletions cut 2 bases from V and 1 base from J, with 10 bases between. Written as DNA, the CDR3 is TGTGCCAGCAGTTTAAATTTGCGGGGCACAGATACGCAGTATTTT. Translated: CASSLNLRGTDTQYF.

The chain combines TRBV11-3 with TRBJ2-7; 7 nucleotides agree with TRBD1. CDR3 size: 15 residues. Germline V gene sequence: CDR1 SGHNT, CDR2 YENEEA. With 1 base clipped from V and 0 bases from J, the junction kept 3 bases outside the gene matches. The CDR3 loop reads CASSLGGQSSYEQYF. The CDR3 DNA sequence: TGTGCCAGCAGCTTAGGGGGACAGTCCTCCTACGAGCAGTACTTC.

V is TRBV7-3 and J is TRBJ2-2; maybe TRBD2 (5 bases). Germline CDR1 and CDR2: SGHTA and FQGTGA. The CDR3 contains 14 residues. V gave up 5 bases and J gave up 4 bases, with 11 bases separating them. For the CDR3, the DNA is TGTGCCAGCAGCCCAATCGGAGGCACCGGGGAGCTGTTTTTT. It yields the protein CASSPIGGTGELFF.

This chain links TRBV7-9 with TRBJ2-3, with TRBD1 matching 7 bases. The germline V gene encodes CDR1 SEHNR and CDR2 FQNEAQ (reference sequence). The CDR3 extends over 16 amino acids. V dropped 1 base and J dropped 4; count of bases not matched to a gene: 8. The CDR3 spells CASSLGDRVISDTQYF. The CDR3 bases are TGTGCCAGCAGCTTAGGTGACAGGGTCATTTCAGATACGCAGTATTTT.

This clone was observed once. V gene TRBV25-1 combines with J gene TRBJ1-2, with 7 nucleotides matching TRBD1. The CDR3 spans 15 residues. Trimming at V came to 0 bases and at J to 1 base, leaving 2 bases not matched to a gene. The germline gives CDR1 MGHDK, CDR2 SYGVNS. The CDR3 DNA reads as TGTGCCAGCAGTGAATACGGACAGGATAACTATGGCTACACCTTC. It encodes CASSEYGQDNYGYTF.

The V gene is TRBV7-9, the J gene TRBJ2-2; TRBD2 matches at 7 bases. Germline values: CDR1 SEHNR, CDR2 FQNEAQ (reference sequence). The CDR3 covers 14 residues. V gave up 5 bases and J gave up 7 bases; unmatched junction bases: 7. Here the CDR3 reads CASSTGLVLGELFF. The CDR3 nucleotides read TGTGCCAGCAGCACCGGACTAGTGCTCGGGGAGCTGTTTTTT.

This clone has just one count. The rearrangement joins TRBV19 to TRBJ2-7; D not certain. Germline CDR1 and CDR2: LNHDA and SQIVND (reference sequence). There are 15 residues in the CDR3. The V end was cut by 5 bases, the J end by 3 bases, with 17 bases between. CDR3 in amino acids: CASSSKISPIYEQYF. The CDR3 DNA is TGTGCCAGTAGTTCAAAAATCTCTCCTATCTACGAGCAGTACTTC.

V usage is TRBV5-4 and J usage is TRBJ2-1; TRBD2 aligns across 16 bases. After removal of 3 bases from V and 8 bases from J, the junction contained 5 bases not matched to a gene. The CDR3 is 16 residues long. Looked up from germline, CDR1 is SGHNT and CDR2 is YYREEE (reference sequence). Here the CDR3 DNA reads TGTGCCAGCAGCTGGGGACTAGCGGGAGGGCCATATGAGCAGTTCTTC. Protein product: CASSWGLAGGPYEQFF.

This clone was observed a handful of times. The CDR3 protein is CASRGGGTGELFF. The CDR3 nucleotides read TGTGCCAGCAGGGGTGGTGGGACCGGGGAGCTGTTTTTT. V is TRBV25-1 and J is TRBJ2-2, with D uncertain. The V end was cut by 6 bases, the J end by 5 bases, with 10 bases between. Germline CDR1 is MGHDK and CDR2 is SYGVNS. CDR3 length: 13 amino acids.

This chain connects TRBV29-1 to TRBJ2-2, with TRBD1 matching over 11 bases. Germline CDR1 is SQVTM and CDR2 is ANQGSEA. The CDR3 runs 16 residues. The V gene end was trimmed by 4 bases and the J gene end by 5 bases; junction bases not matched to a gene: 9. CDR3: CSVGLLGTGGTGELFF. DNA of the CDR3: TGCAGCGTTGGACTGCTCGGGACAGGGGGGACCGGGGAGCTGTTTTTT.

The CDR3 DNA reads as TGTGCCAGCGCCCCGGCAGGGGGCTATGAGCAGTACTTC. Protein: CASAPAGGYEQYF. The genes are TRBV7-2 and TRBJ2-7, with 8 bases that match TRBD1. Germline values: CDR1 SGHTA, CDR2 FQGNSA. The CDR3 totals 13 residues. V gave up 8 bases and J gave up 7 bases; unmatched junction bases: 10.

This chain connects TRBV27 to TRBJ2-3, with TRBD2 identical over 7 bases. Germline V gives CDR1 MNHEY, CDR2 SMNVEV (reference sequence). The junction had 10 bases not matched to a gene; V was cut back by 2 bases and J by 5 bases. CDR3 length equals 16 residues. The CDR3 here is CASSLLAGRLGDTQYF. CDR3 nucleotide sequence: TGTGCCAGCAGTTTACTGGCCGGGAGGCTTGGAGATACGCAGTATTTT.

This chain joins TRBV6-1 and TRBJ2-2; 8 bases map to TRBD1. With 4 bases clipped from V and 8 bases from J, the junction kept 6 bases outside the gene matches. The CDR3 covers 14 residues. Germline V gene lookup returns CDR1 MNHNS and CDR2 SASEGT. The CDR3 loop is CASSAPGQAGELFF. For the CDR3, the DNA is TGTGCCAGCAGTGCCCCGGGACAGGCAGGGGAGCTGTTTTTT.

The V and J genes are TRBV28 and TRBJ1-2; tentatively, D is TRBD1 (5 bases). The CDR3 has 17 amino acids. Trimming pared 2 bases from V and 6 bases from J, leaving 22 bases between. Germline V gives CDR1 MDHEN, CDR2 SYDVKM. CDR3 nucleotide sequence: TGTGCCAGCAGTTTAGGGGGGTGGGGCGATCCAAGTGATGGCTACACCTTC. Translating it yields CASSLGGWGDPSDGYTF.

The chain joins TRBV19 to TRBJ2-6; D gene ambiguous. With 7 bases removed from V and 1 base from J, the gap between germline ends came to 14 bases. CDR3 size: 16 residues. The germline CDR1 and CDR2 sequences are LNHDA and SQIVND (reference sequence). CDR3 coding DNA: TGTGCCAGTATCAAGGTTGACCCTTCTGGGGCCAACGTCCTGACTTTC. It is translated as CASIKVDPSGANVLTF.

The V call is TRBV19, the J call TRBJ2-1, with TRBD2 identical over 9 bases. This CDR3 is built from 23 residues. CDR1 is LNHDA and CDR2 is SQIVND in the germline V gene (reference sequence). Losses at the gene ends were 1 base for V and 2 bases for J; bases not matched to a gene: 24. CDR3 nucleotides: TGTGCCAGTAGTATAGGGGCGGGGACAGCGAAACGTACTAGCGGGCGGCCCTACAATGAGCAGTTCTTC. Translation gives CASSIGAGTAKRTSGRPYNEQFF.

The CDR3: CASSYSMAAGELFF. The CDR3 nucleotides read TGTGCCAGCAGTTACTCGATGGCAGCCGGGGAGCTGTTTTTT. This rearrangement joins TRBV6-5 to TRBJ2-2; D is unresolved. The CDR3 contains 14 residues. CDR1 MNHEY and CDR2 SVGAGI come from the germline V gene. V was cut by 0 bases and J by 6 bases, with 8 bases left in between.

V and J are TRBV28 and TRBJ2-3, with TRBD2 matching over 14 bases. Germline lookup yields CDR1 MDHEN and CDR2 SYDVKM. The V and J ends lost 4 bases and 6 bases, in that order; junction bases with no gene match: 15. The CDR3 consists of 19 residues. CDR3 region: CASSSRVTSGRALVDTQYF. The CDR3 DNA is TGTGCCAGCAGTTCTAGGGTGACTAGCGGGAGGGCCTTAGTGGATACGCAGTATTTT.

Details on this clone: The same CDR3 also results from other DNA sequences found in this sample. This sequence joins TRBV18 and TRBJ2-7; D ambiguous. Trimming took off 1 base at V and 4 bases at J, with 5 bases between the two ends. This CDR3 contains 12 residues. Germline CDR1 KGHSH, CDR2 LQKENI. The CDR3 coding sequence is TGTGCCAGCTCACCACTAGGATACGAGCAGTACTTC. Its protein product is CASSPLGYEQYF.

This sequence joins TRBV5-1 and TRBJ2-3, with no clear D. Germline V lookup: CDR1 SGHRS, CDR2 YFSETQ. V dropped 2 bases and J dropped 3 bases, with 7 bases sitting between them. There are 13 residues in the CDR3. CDR3: CASSLAVTDTQYF. In DNA form, the CDR3 reads TGCGCCAGCAGCTTAGCTGTAACAGATACGCAGTATTTT.

The rearrangement joins TRBV7-7 to TRBJ1-5; unclear D gene. CDR3 length: 13 amino acids. Germline CDR1 SSHAT, CDR2 FNYEAQ (reference sequence). The V end lost 5 bases, the J end lost 0 bases, and 5 bases lay between the germline ends. CDR3: CASSQDSNQPQHF. DNA of the CDR3: TGTGCCAGCAGCCAAGATAGCAATCAGCCCCAGCATTTT.

This clone was observed a handful of times. The rearrangement uses TRBV11-1 and TRBJ2-7, with 12 bases identical to TRBD2. The CDR3 spans 16 residues. V shed 6 bases, J shed 7 bases, and the junction held 13 bases outside the gene matches. Germline V CDR1 and CDR2: SGHAT, FQDESV (reference sequence). CDR3 sequence reads: CASRRLAGARFREQYF. CDR3 nucleotides: TGTGCCAGCAGGCGACTAGCGGGAGCCCGTTTTAGGGAGCAGTACTTC.

The chain employs TRBV10-3 and TRBJ2-2; 9 positions agree with TRBD1. V shed 6 bases and J 3 bases; nucleotides not matched to a gene: 2. The CDR3 is 14 residues long. Looked up from germline, CDR1 is ENHRY and CDR2 is SYGVKD. This chain's CDR3 is CAIRGQGHTGELFF. The CDR3 DNA sequence: TGTGCCATCAGGGGACAGGGTCACACCGGGGAGCTGTTTTTT.

This sequence joins TRBV5-6 and TRBJ2-1; D perhaps matches TRBD1 (6 bases). CDR3 length equals 13 residues. Germline loops: CDR1 SGHDT, CDR2 YYEEEE. The ends were cut back, 4 bases at V and 3 bases at J, with 8 bases in the middle. CDR3 sequence reads: CASSETGYNEQFF. The CDR3 coding sequence is TGTGCCAGCAGCGAGACAGGCTACAATGAGCAGTTCTTC. The full variable domain, with the rest looked up from reference TRBV5-6 and TRBJ2-1, is DAGVTQSPTHLIKTRGQQVTLRCSPKSGHDTVSWYQQALGQGPQFIFQYYEEEERQRGNFPDRFSGHQFPNYSSELNVNALLLGDSALYLCASSETGYNEQFFGPGTRLTVL.

The sample holds a few counts of this clone. The CDR3 DNA sequence: TGCGCCAGCAGCCAAGATTTACTAGCGGGAGTCGAGCAGTACTTC. Amino acid sequence: CASSQDLLAGVEQYF. The chain employs TRBV4-3 and TRBJ2-7, with 11 positions matching TRBD2. Germline CDR1 and CDR2: LGHNA and YSLEER. The CDR3 runs 15 residues. V lost 0 bases, J lost 6 bases, and 4 bases stayed unmatched.

DNA of the CDR3: TGCAGTGCTAGAGCCTCTGATGAGCAGTTCTTC. Translation gives CSARASDEQFF. This chain joins TRBV20-1 and TRBJ2-1; D unclear. The CDR3 runs 11 residues. V was cut by 1 base and J by 8 bases, with 6 bases left in between. Per the germline V gene, CDR1 is DFQATT and CDR2 is SNEGSKA (reference sequence).

This clone has only one observation. The CDR3 bases are TGCGCCAGCAGTGAGTCCGGGCGGTACGAGCAGTACTTC. It translates to CASSESGRYEQYF. V gene TRBV10-1 combines with J gene TRBJ2-7; D not resolved. The CDR3 spans 13 residues. Germline CDR1 is WNHNN and CDR2 is SYGVQD (reference sequence). Trimming stripped 0 bases from V and 4 bases from J, with 7 bases between.

This clone was picked up one time. The CDR3 reads CASTGRGRITDTQYF. DNA for the CDR3: TGCGCCAGCACGGGGAGGGGGAGAATCACAGATACGCAGTATTTT. The V call is TRBV5-1, the J call TRBJ2-3, with D maybe TRBD2 (7 bases). V was clipped by 6 bases and J by 2 bases, with 16 bases between them. The CDR3 extends over 15 amino acids. CDR1 and CDR2 from the germline V gene are SGHRS and YFSETQ.